A selection of T cell receptor beta chains follows, all from one sample in a study of blood T cell repertoires in COVID-19. Measured with immunoSEQ multiplex PCR; TCRdb has only the in-frame clones, and not every one. The sample holds roughly 190,000 clones, about 89% seen once. The sample comprised peripheral blood. The receptors derive from a man between 65 and 85 years old with acute or convalescent COVID-19. Each CDR3 is given with its conserved first and last residue. The D gene is left open where the match is weak. Expanded clones are given a class, and other clones once, few, many or no size at all.

J gene | V gene | clone size | CDR3 length | D gene | CDR3 protein | CDR3 DNA
TRBJ2-1 | TRBV2 | . | 16 | TRBD2 | CASSEDSGTDYNEQFF | TGTGCCAGCAGTGAAGATAGCGGGACCGATTACAATGAGCAGTTCTTC
TRBJ2-7 | TRBV21-1 | . | 13 | . | CASSSPRGYEQYF | TGTGCCAGCAGCTCCCCAAGGGGCTACGAGCAGTACTTC
TRBJ1-3 | TRBV6-5 | . | 14 | . | CASTPSGSGNTIYF | TGTGCCAGCACGCCTAGCGGCTCTGGAAACACCATATATTTT
TRBJ2-1 | TRBV6-2/TRBV6-3 | few | 15 | . | CASSYDLNSPNEQFF | TGTGCCAGCAGTTACGATTTGAACAGCCCCAATGAGCAGTTCTTC
TRBJ2-5 | TRBV3-1/TRBV3-2 | once | 16 | TRBD2 | CASSMGLAGTQETQYF | TGTGCCAGCAGTATGGGACTAGCGGGGACCCAAGAGACCCAGTACTTC
TRBJ2-1 | TRBV5-1 | . | 17 | TRBD2 | CASQRAGGILSDNEQFF | TGCGCCAGCCAAAGGGCGGGGGGAATCTTGAGCGACAATGAGCAGTTCTTC
TRBJ2-7 | TRBV2 | once | 16 | . | CASSEGAGRSSYEQYF | TGTGCCAGCAGCGAGGGGGCGGGGCGAAGCTCCTACGAGCAGTACTTC
TRBJ1-2 | TRBV28 | . | 14 | TRBD1 | CASSLGRGLGGYTF | TGTGCCAGCAGTTTGGGTAGGGGGCTAGGTGGCTACACCTTC
TRBJ2-7 | TRBV3-1/TRBV3-2 | . | 16 | TRBD2 | CASSNVILAGGDEQYF | TGTGCCAGCAGCAACGTAATACTAGCGGGAGGGGACGAGCAGTACTTC
TRBJ1-1 | TRBV6-1 | . | 13 | . | CASSEITSTEAFF | TGTGCCAGCAGTGAGATTACGAGCACTGAAGCTTTCTTT
TRBJ2-2 | TRBV5-1 | . | 15 | . | CASSLGTLLDGELFF | TGCGCCAGCAGCTTGGGGACACTCTTGGACGGGGAGCTGTTTTTT
TRBJ2-7 | TRBV3-1/TRBV3-2 | . | 14 | . | CASSQVAVSYEQYF | TGTGCCAGCAGCCAAGTAGCGGTCTCCTACGAGCAGTACTTC
TRBJ1-3 | TRBV28 | . | 16 | . | CASSLFPGASGNTIYF | TGTGCCAGCAGTTTATTCCCAGGGGCATCTGGAAACACCATATATTTT
TRBJ2-7 | TRBV12-3/TRBV12-4 | once | 13 | . | CASSLRAAGEQYF | TGTGCCAGCAGTTTGCGAGCGGCTGGGGAGCAGTACTTC
TRBJ1-2 | TRBV18 | . | 15 | . | CASSPPFGGYYGYTF | TGTGCCAGCTCACCACCTTTTGGAGGGTACTATGGCTACACCTTC
TRBJ1-5 | TRBV6-2/TRBV6-3 | once | 16 | . | CASSQPPDLTGPPQHF | TGTGCCAGCAGTCAACCTCCCGACTTGACAGGCCCTCCCCAGCATTTT
TRBJ1-1 | TRBV6-6 | . | 11 | TRBD1 | CASSNRGEAFF | TGTGCCAGCAGCAACAGGGGTGAAGCTTTCTTT
TRBJ2-1 | TRBV7-2 | . | 13 | . | CASSLSFYNEQFF | TGTGCCAGCAGCTTATCGTTTTACAATGAGCAGTTCTTC
TRBJ2-2 | TRBV6-5 | . | 13 | TRBD1 | CASSSTGHGELFF | TGTGCCAGCAGTTCGACAGGGCACGGGGAGCTGTTTTTT
TRBJ2-3 | TRBV9 | . | 14 | . | CASSPTTRSDTQYF | TGTGCCAGCAGCCCGACGACTAGATCAGATACGCAGTATTTT
TRBJ2-3 | TRBV15 | few | 14 | . | CATSLDTDTDTQYF | TGTGCCACCAGCCTGGACACGGACACAGATACGCAGTATTTT
TRBJ2-3 | TRBV5-1 | . | 16 | . | CASSLERSGSTDTQYF | TGCGCCAGCAGCTTGGAACGTAGCGGTAGCACAGATACGCAGTATTTT
TRBJ1-1 | TRBV7-8 | . | 17 | TRBD1 | CASSFTGVAIGDTEAFF | TGTGCCAGCAGCTTTACAGGGGTTGCCATCGGGGACACTGAAGCTTTCTTT
TRBJ1-6 | TRBV5-4 | . | 14 | TRBD1 | CASSFDRVGSPLHF | TGTGCCAGCAGCTTTGACAGGGTTGGCTCACCCCTCCACTTT
TRBJ2-3 | TRBV29-1 | . | 12 | . | CSVDREGDTQYF | TGCAGCGTTGATCGGGAAGGGGATACGCAGTATTTT
TRBJ1-5 | TRBV12-3/TRBV12-4 | . | 13 | . | CASSFGGYQPQHF | TGTGCCAGCAGTTTTGGAGGGTACCAGCCCCAGCATTTT
TRBJ1-1 | TRBV5-1 | . | 14 | . | CASKEQGMNTEAFF | TGCGCCAGCAAAGAACAGGGAATGAACACTGAAGCTTTCTTT
TRBJ1-1 | TRBV25-1 | . | 14 | . | CASSSSVAPREAFF | TGTGCCAGCAGTTCCTCAGTGGCCCCGAGGGAAGCTTTCTTT
TRBJ2-3 | TRBV5-1 | . | 16 | TRBD2 | CASSKGLAGGLDTQYF | TGCGCCAGCAGCAAGGGACTAGCGGGAGGGCTAGATACGCAGTATTTT
TRBJ2-7 | TRBV10-2 | . | 15 | TRBD1 | CASKEVDRDSYEQYF | TGCGCCAGCAAGGAGGTCGACAGGGACTCCTACGAGCAGTACTTC